This entry is about one TCR beta chain. Its specificity is not known. The source of the sample is a study of T cell responses to AZD1222 COVID-19 vaccine. The study's findings and limits: Spike was spanned by vaccine-associated CD4 TCRs, which were dominant at 160-218 and 743-854. The donor cohort was predominantly white British with a female majority, and clonal diversity may have been underestimated. Spike-specific TCR breadth and depth both grew after two AZD1222 doses.

Profiling relied on immunoSEQ multiplex PCR, and the TCRdb table lists in-frame clones only, not all of them. The repertoire consists of more than 140,000 clones, with about 87% occurring once and the leading ten covering 3% to 3.5%. CDR1 and CDR2 (germline): MGHRA, YSYEKL. Trimming cost V 1 base and J 5 bases; bases outside gene matches: 7. The CDR3 consists of 16 residues. The chain combines TRBV4-1 with TRBJ1-4, with TRBD1 matching 7 bases. Material: peripheral blood, obtained on day 0 of MenACWY control vaccination. This clonotype was sampled from an adult in good health. The CDR3 is CASSQALGQKNEKLFF. The CDR3 DNA reads as TGCGCCAGCAGCCAAGCTTTGGGACAGAAGAATGAAAAACTGTTTTTT.